This is a list of T cell receptor beta chains from one sample in a study of blood T cell repertoires in COVID-19. Profiling relied on immunoSEQ multiplex PCR, and the TCRdb table lists in-frame clones only, not all of them. This sample yields about 240,000 clones, of which less than 90% are seen a single time; 6.2% belongs to the top ten. The sequenced material came from peripheral blood. The receptors derive from a man aged 60 to 75 with acute or convalescent COVID-19. Each CDR3 is given with its conserved first and last residue. Fields, in order: V gene, D gene, J gene, clone size, CDR3 protein, CDR3 DNA. A D gene is named only where the DNA matches it firmly. Not all rows give a size; the values are once, few, many and, for expanded clones, a class.

TRBV27	TRBD1	TRBJ2-7	NA	CASRNRGREQYF	TGTGCCAGCAGGAACAGGGGGCGCGAGCAGTACTTC
TRBV4-2	TRBD2	TRBJ2-1	many	CASSQEGGSVNEQFF	TGTGCCAGCAGCCAAGAAGGCGGGAGTGTCAATGAGCAGTTCTTC
TRBV6-2/TRBV6-3	NA	TRBJ1-2	NA	CASSLRISSNYGYTF	TGTGCCAGCAGTTTGCGGATCAGCAGTAACTATGGCTACACCTTC
TRBV19	TRBD1	TRBJ1-3	NA	CASMVQGEVTGNTIYF	TGTGCCAGTATGGTACAGGGGGAGGTGACTGGAAACACCATATATTTT
TRBV4-1	TRBD2	TRBJ2-7	once	CASSQDPSGRTYEQYF	TGCGCCAGCAGCCAAGATCCTAGCGGGAGAACCTACGAGCAGTACTTC
TRBV6-2/TRBV6-3	NA	TRBJ1-1	NA	CASSPNRNTEAFF	TGTGCCAGCAGCCCCAATAGGAACACTGAAGCTTTCTTT
TRBV7-8	TRBD2	TRBJ2-7	NA	CASSPRTSGDYEQYF	TGTGCCAGCAGCCCGCGGACTAGCGGAGACTACGAGCAGTACTTC
TRBV19	NA	TRBJ1-1	NA	CASTPHRDTEAFF	TGTGCCAGTACCCCTCACAGGGACACTGAAGCTTTCTTT
TRBV7-9	TRBD1	TRBJ1-4	NA	CASSLGDRSNEKLFF	TGTGCCAGCAGCTTAGGGGACAGGTCTAATGAAAAACTGTTTTTT
TRBV9	TRBD2	TRBJ2-6	NA	CASSPRTSGLAGANVLTF	TGTGCCAGCAGCCCCCGGACTAGCGGTCTTGCCGGGGCCAACGTCCTGACTTTC
TRBV13	NA	TRBJ1-2	few	CASSLETDPYGYTF	TGTGCCAGCAGCTTAGAGACAGACCCCTATGGCTACACCTTC